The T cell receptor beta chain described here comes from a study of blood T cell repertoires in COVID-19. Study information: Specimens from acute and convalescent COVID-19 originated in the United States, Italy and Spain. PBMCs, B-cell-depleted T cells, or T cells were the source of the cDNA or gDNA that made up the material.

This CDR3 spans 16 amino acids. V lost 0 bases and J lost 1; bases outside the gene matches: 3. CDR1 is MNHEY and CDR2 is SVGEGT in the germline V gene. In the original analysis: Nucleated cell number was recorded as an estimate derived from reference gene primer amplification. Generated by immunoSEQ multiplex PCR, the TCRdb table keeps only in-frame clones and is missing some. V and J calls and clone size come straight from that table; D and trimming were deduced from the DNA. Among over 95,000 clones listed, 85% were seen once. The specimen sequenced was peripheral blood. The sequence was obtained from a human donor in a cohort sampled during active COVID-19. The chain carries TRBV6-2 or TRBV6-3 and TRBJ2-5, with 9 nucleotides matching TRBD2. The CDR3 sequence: CASSYSPSGVQETQYF. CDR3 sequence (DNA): TGTGCCAGCAGTTACTCGCCTAGCGGGGTCCAAGAGACCCAGTACTTC.